These T cell receptor beta chains were read from a single sample in a study of blood T cell repertoires in COVID-19. TCRdb keeps only in-frame clones here, not all; method: immunoSEQ multiplex PCR. This table has roughly 300,000 clones, about 90% appearing once. The sequenced sample consisted of PBMCs or T cells enriched from blood (not recorded which). The receptors derive from a woman aged 25 to 45 who had recovered from COVID-19. Both conserved end residues are part of each CDR3. The order of the fields is D gene, clone size, J gene, V gene, CDR3 DNA, CDR3 protein. A D gene is named only where the DNA matches it firmly. The listing skips clone size in some rows; elsewhere it reads once, few, many or a size class.

d_gene: NA; abundance: NA; j_gene: TRBJ1-1; v_gene: TRBV10-3; CDR3nt: TGTGCCATAAAGCGCGGGGCCGAGGGCAGGGACACTGAAGCTTTCTTT; CDR3aa: CAIKRGAEGRDTEAFF
d_gene: TRBD2; abundance: NA; j_gene: TRBJ2-5; v_gene: TRBV7-3; CDR3nt: TGTGCCAGCAGCTCCTTGGGACTAGCAGGAGAGACCCAGTACTTC; CDR3aa: CASSSLGLAGETQYF
d_gene: TRBD1; abundance: NA; j_gene: TRBJ1-6; v_gene: TRBV18; CDR3nt: TGTGCCAGCTCGCCTAATCTTCCGGGACAGGGACTTAATTCACCCCTCCACTTT; CDR3aa: CASSPNLPGQGLNSPLHF
d_gene: NA; abundance: NA; j_gene: TRBJ1-3; v_gene: TRBV6-5; CDR3nt: TGTGCCAGCAGGGAGGTGAGCTCTGGAAACACCATATATTTT; CDR3aa: CASREVSSGNTIYF
d_gene: NA; abundance: NA; j_gene: TRBJ2-5; v_gene: TRBV2; CDR3nt: TGTGCCAGCGCGACAGCTGCCTGGGAGACCCAGTACTTC; CDR3aa: CASATAAWETQYF
d_gene: TRBD2; abundance: few; j_gene: TRBJ2-7; v_gene: TRBV9; CDR3nt: TGTGCCAGCAGCCTAGCGGGGGGTGAATACGAGCAGTACTTC; CDR3aa: CASSLAGGEYEQYF
d_gene: NA; abundance: once; j_gene: TRBJ1-1; v_gene: TRBV2; CDR3nt: TGTGCCAGCAGCGGAGTGACCTCGAACACTGAAGCTTTCTTT; CDR3aa: CASSGVTSNTEAFF
d_gene: NA; abundance: NA; j_gene: TRBJ1-1; v_gene: TRBV6-5; CDR3nt: TGTGCCAGCACCCCGGTAGGGCGGGGTTCCACTGAAGCTTTCTTT; CDR3aa: CASTPVGRGSTEAFF
d_gene: NA; abundance: NA; j_gene: TRBJ1-5; v_gene: TRBV7-2; CDR3nt: TGTGCCAGCAGCTTAGATGCGGTTTCATTGCCCCAGCATTTT; CDR3aa: CASSLDAVSLPQHF
d_gene: NA; abundance: NA; j_gene: TRBJ1-2; v_gene: TRBV7-2; CDR3nt: TGTGCCAGCAGCTTTCTTGAGGATTCTTATGTTGCGGGCTACACCTTC; CDR3aa: CASSFLEDSYVAGYTF
d_gene: TRBD2; abundance: NA; j_gene: TRBJ2-3; v_gene: TRBV6-5; CDR3nt: TGTGCCAGCAGTTACGGGGAGGGCCCAGATACGCAGTATTTT; CDR3aa: CASSYGEGPDTQYF
d_gene: NA; abundance: NA; j_gene: TRBJ1-4; v_gene: TRBV30; CDR3nt: TGTGCCTGGAGTTCTTCAGGGGAAAAACTGTTTTTT; CDR3aa: CAWSSSGEKLFF
d_gene: NA; abundance: NA; j_gene: TRBJ1-1; v_gene: TRBV5-1; CDR3nt: TGCGCCAGCAGCATTGGACAGAAGGACACTGAAGCTTTCTTT; CDR3aa: CASSIGQKDTEAFF
d_gene: TRBD1; abundance: NA; j_gene: TRBJ2-7; v_gene: TRBV4-1; CDR3nt: TGCGCCAGCAGCCTATACCGGACAGGGGCCCTCTACGAGCAGTACTTC; CDR3aa: CASSLYRTGALYEQYF
d_gene: TRBD1; abundance: NA; j_gene: TRBJ2-2; v_gene: TRBV19; CDR3nt: TGTGCCACCGATGGACAGGGGCTCACCGGGGAGCTGTTTTTT; CDR3aa: CATDGQGLTGELFF
d_gene: NA; abundance: NA; j_gene: TRBJ2-7; v_gene: TRBV18; CDR3nt: TGTGCCAGCTCACCGCAAGCGAGCTCCTACGAGCAGTACTTC; CDR3aa: CASSPQASSYEQYF
d_gene: TRBD2; abundance: NA; j_gene: TRBJ2-1; v_gene: TRBV19; CDR3nt: TGTGCCAGTAGATCTAGCGGGGGATTCTCCTACAATGAGCAGTTCTTC; CDR3aa: CASRSSGGFSYNEQFF
d_gene: TRBD1; abundance: NA; j_gene: TRBJ2-5; v_gene: TRBV3-1/TRBV3-2; CDR3nt: TGTGCCAGCAGCCAACCGGGACAGACAGAGACCCAGTACTTC; CDR3aa: CASSQPGQTETQYF
d_gene: NA; abundance: NA; j_gene: TRBJ2-5; v_gene: TRBV5-4; CDR3nt: TGTGCCAGCAGCTTTTATGGGGCGCGGGAGACCCAGTACTTC; CDR3aa: CASSFYGARETQYF
d_gene: TRBD1; abundance: NA; j_gene: TRBJ2-2; v_gene: TRBV20-1; CDR3nt: TGCAGTGCTAGTGGGTTGGGACAGGCGAACACCGGGGAGCTGTTTTTT; CDR3aa: CSASGLGQANTGELFF
d_gene: NA; abundance: once; j_gene: TRBJ2-1; v_gene: TRBV10-3; CDR3nt: TGTGCCATCACTTACAGTGGCTCCTACAATGAGCAGTTCTTC; CDR3aa: CAITYSGSYNEQFF
d_gene: TRBD2; abundance: NA; j_gene: TRBJ2-7; v_gene: TRBV14; CDR3nt: TGTGCCAGCAGCTCGGGGGGGGAGCAGTACTTC; CDR3aa: CASSSGGEQYF
d_gene: NA; abundance: NA; j_gene: TRBJ2-5; v_gene: TRBV5-1; CDR3nt: TGCGCCAGCAGCTTTAGTGGGAGGGAGACCCAGTACTTC; CDR3aa: CASSFSGRETQYF
d_gene: NA; abundance: NA; j_gene: TRBJ1-1; v_gene: TRBV28; CDR3nt: TGTGCCAGCAGTTTAGAGGACAGCTTATTGAACACTGAAGCTTTCTTT; CDR3aa: CASSLEDSLLNTEAFF
d_gene: TRBD1; abundance: NA; j_gene: TRBJ1-5; v_gene: TRBV5-5; CDR3nt: TGTGCCAGCAGCGGGGACAGGGGGCGCGATCAGCCCCAGCATTTT; CDR3aa: CASSGDRGRDQPQHF
d_gene: TRBD1; abundance: NA; j_gene: TRBJ1-1; v_gene: TRBV19; CDR3nt: TGTGCCAGTAGTATCCAGGGGGCTGAAGCTTTCTTT; CDR3aa: CASSIQGAEAFF
d_gene: NA; abundance: NA; j_gene: TRBJ2-7; v_gene: TRBV3-1/TRBV3-2; CDR3nt: TGTGCCAGCAGCCAAGAAGGACTGGGGGGCTACGAGCAGTACTTC; CDR3aa: CASSQEGLGGYEQYF
d_gene: NA; abundance: NA; j_gene: TRBJ1-2; v_gene: TRBV24-1; CDR3nt: TGTGCCACCAGTGATTTGTGGGGGCGCACCGGAAACGGCTACACCTTC; CDR3aa: CATSDLWGRTGNGYTF
d_gene: TRBD1; abundance: NA; j_gene: TRBJ1-2; v_gene: TRBV29-1; CDR3nt: TGCAGCGTTGAAGCAGGACAGGGCTATGGCTACACCTTC; CDR3aa: CSVEAGQGYGYTF
d_gene: TRBD1; abundance: NA; j_gene: TRBJ2-4; v_gene: TRBV2; CDR3nt: TGTGCCAGCAGTGAATCGGACAGGGCGGTTCAGTACTTC; CDR3aa: CASSESDRAVQYF
d_gene: TRBD2; abundance: NA; j_gene: TRBJ2-5; v_gene: TRBV7-7; CDR3nt: TGTGCTAGCAGCTTACAGCGGGGGCCGAGGGAGACCCAGTACTTC; CDR3aa: CASSLQRGPRETQYF
d_gene: TRBD1; abundance: NA; j_gene: TRBJ1-2; v_gene: TRBV12-3/TRBV12-4; CDR3nt: TGTGCCAGCAGTTCGACAGGGGCATCGGGCTACACCTTC; CDR3aa: CASSSTGASGYTF
d_gene: TRBD1; abundance: NA; j_gene: TRBJ1-2; v_gene: TRBV14; CDR3nt: TGTGCCAGCAGCCAAGATGGGACAGTTGGCTACACCTTC; CDR3aa: CASSQDGTVGYTF
d_gene: TRBD2; abundance: NA; j_gene: TRBJ2-5; v_gene: TRBV5-4; CDR3nt: TGTGCCAGCAGCCGAGCGGGGGAGCGGACCCAGTACTTC; CDR3aa: CASSRAGERTQYF
d_gene: TRBD1; abundance: NA; j_gene: TRBJ1-4; v_gene: TRBV28; CDR3nt: TGTGCCAGCAGGGTGGGACAGGCCAGTGAAAAACTGTTTTTT; CDR3aa: CASRVGQASEKLFF
d_gene: NA; abundance: NA; j_gene: TRBJ2-5; v_gene: TRBV5-6; CDR3nt: TGTGCCAGCAGCATCCGGGGCCAAGAGACCCAGTACTTC; CDR3aa: CASSIRGQETQYF
d_gene: NA; abundance: once; j_gene: TRBJ2-5; v_gene: TRBV10-1; CDR3nt: TGCGCCAGCCCCTCCCAGTACTTC; CDR3aa: CASPSQYF
d_gene: NA; abundance: NA; j_gene: TRBJ2-7; v_gene: TRBV11-2; CDR3nt: TGTGCCAGCAGCTTCAGCGGTGTCGGGCAGTACTTC; CDR3aa: CASSFSGVGQYF
d_gene: NA; abundance: NA; j_gene: TRBJ2-3; v_gene: TRBV27; CDR3nt: TGTGCCAGCAGTTGGCGACATAGCACAGATACGCAGTATTTT; CDR3aa: CASSWRHSTDTQYF
d_gene: NA; abundance: NA; j_gene: TRBJ1-4; v_gene: TRBV23-1; CDR3nt: TGCGCCAGCAGTCAACAGGGGATTTACCTGTTTTTT; CDR3aa: CASSQQGIYLFF
d_gene: NA; abundance: once; j_gene: TRBJ2-7; v_gene: TRBV4-3; CDR3nt: TGCGCCAGCAGCCAAGATAGGGGGGGTGGGGTCGTCTACGAGCAGTACTTC; CDR3aa: CASSQDRGGGVVYEQYF
d_gene: TRBD2; abundance: NA; j_gene: TRBJ2-5; v_gene: TRBV5-1; CDR3nt: TGCGCCAGCAGCTTGGCTAGCGGGGTCCAAGAGACCCAGTACTTC; CDR3aa: CASSLASGVQETQYF